A selection of T cell receptor beta chains follows, all from one sample in a study of T cells in Graves' hyperthyroidism and ophthalmopathy. TCRdb recomputed calls from the multiplex PCR reads with MiXCR, one row per CDR3 protein. The table lists about 360,000 distinct CDR3 sequences, about 13% of them singletons, with around 9.2% in the top ten. Sequencing was performed on blood. These receptors were obtained from a young woman with Graves' hyperthyroidism. CDR3s include the opening cysteine and the closing phenylalanine or tryptophan.

TRBJ2-2	TRBV7-2	CASSPTGRRSGTGELFF
TRBJ2-3	TRBV20-1	CSARDRLAITDTQYF
TRBJ1-2	TRBV4-1	CASSQDLNYGYTF
TRBJ2-3	TRBV6-1	CASSEGEFGTQYF
TRBJ1-3	TRBV30	CAFKEQGALDGNTIYF
TRBJ1-3	TRBV28	CASSFPGTASGNTIYF
TRBJ2-7	TRBV20-1	CSAEGRTSGEQYF
TRBJ2-2	TRBV5-5	CASSRDLAGELFF
TRBJ2-1	TRBV20-1	CSARVLAGVHSSYNEQFF
TRBJ2-1	TRBV18	CASSPWQDPSYNEQFF
TRBJ2-5	TRBV5-1	CASSFGQGRGMGETQYF
TRBJ2-7	TRBV28	CASSSVGPYSYEQYF
TRBJ2-5	TRBV2	CASRGGNGETQYF
TRBJ1-4	TRBV25-1	CASRGRGQGIPNEKLFF
TRBJ2-5	TRBV4-2	CASSHIPGQGNEETQYF
TRBJ2-1	TRBV2	CASRVRETNYNEQFF
TRBJ1-2	TRBV28	CASSFSREGGDYGYTF
TRBJ2-7	TRBV25-1	CASKGPTLREQYF
TRBJ2-5	TRBV12-3/TRBV12-4	CASSPQTGTETQYF
TRBJ1-1	TRBV12-3/TRBV12-4	CASTRQRNTEAFF
TRBJ1-6	TRBV6-5	CASSYRGNIYNSPLHF
TRBJ2-3	TRBV12-3/TRBV12-4	CASSPQFGGSGRGITDTQYF
TRBJ2-7	TRBV2	CASSRNSGVSYEQYF
TRBJ2-6	TRBV7-8	CASSSQRGVLSGANVLTF
TRBJ2-1	TRBV29-1	CSVEGGPDHSYNEQFF
TRBJ1-5	TRBV20-1	CSAGGVGSQPQHF
TRBJ2-6	TRBV20-1	CSARDGTANGVLTF
TRBJ1-4	TRBV9	CASSVRQGNEKLFF
TRBJ1-5	TRBV28	CASSSPGQINQPQHF
TRBJ1-1	TRBV5-1	CASSPGQGARTEAFF
TRBJ2-2	TRBV12-3/TRBV12-4	CASAGAPLIGELFF
TRBJ2-7	TRBV20-1	CSAKTGSAYEQYF
TRBJ2-1	TRBV20-1	CSARDLALGSYNEQFF
TRBJ2-2	TRBV12-3/TRBV12-4	CASSFHLGQGVGGRVSNTGELFF
TRBJ1-5	TRBV20-1	CSSQGAGDQPQHF
TRBJ1-4	TRBV4-3	CASSFRAGGEKLFF